The 23 T cell receptor beta chains below come from one sample, sequenced in a study of graft-versus-host responses after intestinal transplantation. TCRdb's copy holds only in-frame clones and misses some; the assay was immunoSEQ multiplex PCR. The table records just over 85,000 clones, 85% to 95% of them present only once. No antigen is known for these receptors. Material: unstimulated CD8+ T cells sorted from spleen or lymph node cells, obtained before transplant. These receptors were taken from a human donor who was the organ donor for an intestinal transplant.

This clone appeared a single time. In the same sample, other DNA sequences code for this CDR3. J is TRBJ2-7 and V is TRBV27; 11 nucleotides align to TRBD1. The CDR3 totals 14 residues. Germline V gives CDR1 MNHEY, CDR2 SMNVEV (reference sequence). The J segment lost 4 bases and the V segment lost 2 bases, leaving 1 base of the junction unmatched. This CDR3 reads CASSLGQGAYEQYF. The CDR3 DNA sequence: TGTGCCAGCAGTTTAGGACAGGGGGCTTACGAGCAGTACTTC.

The rearrangement joins TRBV4-2 to TRBJ2-1, with 10 bases identical to TRBD2. In germline, CDR1 is LGHNA, CDR2 YNFKEQ. Trimming removed 0 bases from V and 7 bases from J; junction bases left unmatched: 15. The CDR3 loop spans 19 amino acids. The CDR3 nucleotides are TGTGCCAGCAGCCAAGACCGACTTCTTAGCGGGGGGCCGGGGAATGAGCAGTTCTTC. Its protein product is CASSQDRLLSGGPGNEQFF.

This chain connects TRBV2 to TRBJ2-5; D possibly corresponds to TRBD1 (6 bases). The CDR3 has 14 residues. Trimming pared 3 bases from V and 2 bases from J, leaving 10 bases between. From germline, CDR1 is SNHLY and CDR2 FYNNEI. The DNA of the CDR3 is TGTGCCAGCAGTGAGGGCAGGGGACAAGAGACCCAGTACTTC. Translated, it gives CASSEGRGQETQYF.

The CDR3 DNA follows: TGTGCCAGCAGTCCGGACAGTTTGACCCAGCATTTT. Translating gives CASSPDSLTQHF. The chain carries TRBV6-5 and TRBJ1-5; D may be TRBD1 (6 bases). This CDR3 spans 12 amino acids. Trimming removed 5 bases from V and 11 bases from J, with 13 bases in between. From germline, CDR1 is MNHEY and CDR2 SVGAGI.

The V call is TRBV5-1, the J call TRBJ1-4; 7 bases are shared with TRBD1. Germline V gene data show CDR1 as SGHRS and CDR2 as YFSETQ. The CDR3 runs 12 residues. V lost 2 bases to trimming and J lost 12 bases; unmatched junction nucleotides: 4. The CDR3 protein is CASSLTGVELFF. CDR3 bases: TGCGCCAGCAGCTTAACAGGGGTAGAACTGTTTTTT.

The chain joins TRBV4-2 to TRBJ2-1; D might be TRBD1 (5 bases). CDR3 length equals 15 residues. With 0 bases removed from V and 2 bases from J, the gap between germline ends came to 8 bases. The germline gives CDR1 LGHNA, CDR2 YNFKEQ. This CDR3 is CASSQDRVTYNEQFF. CDR3 DNA: TGTGCCAGCAGCCAAGACAGGGTGACCTACAATGAGCAGTTCTTC.

V and J are TRBV2 and TRBJ2-7; 8 bases line up with TRBD2. The ends lost 5 bases at V and 3 bases at J; junction bases unmatched: 3. CDR1 is SNHLY, CDR2 FYNNEI, per germline. CDR3 length: 13 amino acids. CDR3 in DNA: TGTGCCAGCAGTCCCCGGGGGGGCTACGAGCAGTACTTC. The encoded protein is CASSPRGGYEQYF. Looking up the rest from reference TRBV2 and TRBJ2-7 gives the full variable domain: EPEVTQTPSHQVTQMGQEVILRCVPISNHLYFYWYRQILGQKVEFLVSFYNNEISEKSEIFDDQFSVERPDGSNFTLKIRSTKLEDSAMYFCASSPRGGYEQYFGPGTRLTVT.

The chain recombines TRBV4-1 with TRBJ2-7, with D maybe TRBD1 (5 bases). Trimming pared 1 base from V and 2 bases from J, leaving 12 bases between. The CDR3 contains 15 residues. CDR1 and CDR2 (germline): MGHRA, YSYEKL. This CDR3 is CASSQGDSNTYEQYF. The CDR3, as DNA: TGCGCCAGCAGCCAAGGAGACAGTAACACCTACGAGCAGTACTTC.

The chain joins TRBV5-6 to TRBJ2-7; a weak D match, TRBD2 (5 bases). CDR3 size: 14 residues. Deletions cut 4 bases from V and 3 bases from J, with 14 bases between. CDR1 SGHDT and CDR2 YYEEEE come from the germline V gene. The CDR3 protein is CASSPTTSFYEQYF. The CDR3 DNA follows: TGTGCCAGCAGCCCAACTACTAGTTTCTACGAGCAGTACTTC.

The genes are TRBV12-5 and TRBJ2-3; 10 nucleotides line up with TRBD2. This CDR3 spans 17 amino acids. Germline-derived CDR1 and CDR2 are LGHNT and FRNRAP. V was pared by 0 bases and J by 1 base, with 4 bases of the junction left unmatched. CDR3 residues: CASGLVQTSGGTDTQYF. The CDR3 coding sequence is TGTGCTAGTGGTTTGGTACAAACTAGCGGGGGCACAGATACGCAGTATTTT.

The sample holds a few counts of this clone. V usage is TRBV21-1 and J usage is TRBJ1-4; the table assigns TRBD1, which was not confirmed against the DNA. TRBV21-1 is tagged as a pseudogene. The CDR3 runs 11 residues. In DNA form, the CDR3 reads TGTGCCAGCAGCGGAACAGGGAGACTGTTTTTT. Translating gives CASSGTGRLFF.

The chain carries TRBV7-3 and TRBJ2-2, with TRBD2 matching 9 bases. The CDR3 loop spans 15 amino acids. From germline, CDR1 is SGHTA and CDR2 FQGTGA. The trim removed 2 bases at V and 4 bases at J, leaving 2 bases unmatched. In nucleotides, the CDR3 is TGTGCCAGCAGCTTAGGCGGGGGGGTCACCGGGGAGCTGTTTTTT. It translates to CASSLGGGVTGELFF. The variable domain in full, with the rest retrieved from reference TRBV7-3 and TRBJ2-2, is GAGVSQTPSNKVTEKGKYVELRCDPISGHTALYWYRQSLGQGPEFLIYFQGTGAADDSGLPNDRFFAVRPEGSVSTLKIQRTERGDSAVYLCASSLGGGVTGELFFGEGSRLTVL.

V is TRBV4-1 and J is TRBJ2-7; TRBD1 agrees at 8 bases. The junction had 10 bases not matched to a gene; V was cut back by 4 bases and J by 5 bases. The length of the CDR3 is 15 residues. Germline-derived CDR1 and CDR2 are MGHRA and YSYEKL. In nucleotides, the CDR3 is TGCGCCAGCAGCCCTATACCGACAGGGGCGGACGAGCAGTACTTC. It encodes CASSPIPTGADEQYF.

The gene calls are TRBV7-9 and TRBJ2-7; TRBD1 agrees at 7 bases. Germline loops: CDR1 SEHNR, CDR2 FQNEAQ (reference sequence). The CDR3 loop spans 14 amino acids. The V and J ends lost 4 bases and 2 bases, in that order; junction bases with no gene match: 5. The CDR3 region is CASSSKTGPYEQYF. The DNA of the CDR3 is TGTGCCAGCAGCTCTAAGACAGGGCCCTACGAGCAGTACTTC.

This clone occurred once. V is TRBV13 and J is TRBJ2-3; D unresolved. The CDR3 length is 16 residues. The ends were cut back, 3 bases at V and 2 bases at J, with 15 bases in the middle. The germline CDR1 and CDR2 sequences are PRHDT and FYEKMQ (reference sequence). The CDR3 reads CASSFFPSRNTDTQYF. The CDR3 DNA sequence: TGTGCCAGCAGCTTCTTCCCTAGTCGGAACACAGATACGCAGTATTTT.

This rearrangement joins TRBV9 to TRBJ2-7; 16 bases are shared with TRBD2. V shed 4 bases, J shed 4 bases, and the junction held 2 bases outside the gene matches. The CDR3 covers 15 residues. Germline loops: CDR1 SGDLS, CDR2 YYNGEE. The chain's CDR3 is CASSPGLAGGYEQYF. CDR3 sequence (DNA): TGTGCCAGCAGCCCGGGACTAGCGGGGGGGTACGAGCAGTACTTC.

This rearrangement joins TRBV19 to TRBJ2-7; 12 bases fit TRBD2. V gave up 5 bases and J gave up 7 bases; unmatched junction bases: 9. The CDR3 loop spans 15 amino acids. Germline V gives CDR1 LNHDA, CDR2 SQIVND (reference sequence). The CDR3 bases are TGTGCCAGTAGTGGACCTGGGACTAGCGGGTGGGAGCAGTACTTC. Its translation is CASSGPGTSGWEQYF.

The chain has TRBV5-1 and TRBJ2-5; 8 bases map to TRBD1. The ends lost 4 bases at V and 2 bases at J; junction bases unmatched: 7. The germline V gene encodes CDR1 SGHRS and CDR2 YFSETQ. The CDR3 has 15 residues. The CDR3 coding sequence is TGCGCCAGCAGCAGTGGACAGGGCTTACAAGAGACCCAGTACTTC. Protein product: CASSSGQGLQETQYF.

The chain has TRBV4-3 and TRBJ1-5; D unresolved. V lost 1 base and J 4 bases, leaving 5 bases between the germline ends. This CDR3 is built from 13 residues. CDR1 LGHNA and CDR2 YSLEER come from the germline V gene. CDR3 region: CASSQVTNQPQHF. The CDR3 nucleotides read TGCGCCAGCAGCCAAGTTACAAATCAGCCCCAGCATTTT.

J is TRBJ2-3 and V is TRBV19, with 12 bases aligning to TRBD2. V shed 4 bases, J shed 2 bases, and the junction held 7 bases outside the gene matches. Germline V gene sequence: CDR1 LNHDA, CDR2 SQIVND (reference sequence). The CDR3 contains 17 residues. This CDR3 is CASSTPGTSGYTDTQYF. DNA for the CDR3: TGTGCCAGTAGTACCCCCGGGACTAGCGGGTACACAGATACGCAGTATTTT.

This clone occurred once. The genes are TRBV6-1 and TRBJ2-5, with TRBD1 matching 7 bases. Trimming at V came to 3 bases and at J to 0 bases, leaving 7 bases not matched to a gene. This CDR3 region has 16 residues. Germline CDR1 reads MNHNS; CDR2 reads SASEGT. The DNA of the CDR3 is TGTGCCAGCAGTGACAGGACAGGAGGTTACCAAGAGACCCAGTACTTC. Residues: CASSDRTGGYQETQYF.

This chain connects TRBV19 to TRBJ2-7; 8 positions match TRBD2. The CDR3 contains 16 residues. Germline trimming cut 5 bases from V and 2 bases from J; bases unmatched to any gene: 11. CDR1 and CDR2 (germline): LNHDA, SQIVND (reference sequence). This chain's CDR3 is CASSPASGGTTYEQYF. The CDR3 nucleotides read TGTGCCAGTAGTCCCGCCAGCGGGGGCACTACCTACGAGCAGTACTTC.

The chain uses TRBV10-1 and TRBJ2-1; the D gene is possibly TRBD1 (6 bases). V dropped 6 bases and J dropped 8 bases, with 17 bases sitting between them. This CDR3 spans 14 amino acids. CDR1 and CDR2 (germline): WNHNN, SYGVQD (reference sequence). CDR3 sequence: CASRIPGASYEQFF. The CDR3, as DNA: TGCGCCAGCAGAATACCAGGGGCATCTTATGAGCAGTTCTTC.